A single sample is the source of the 3 T cell receptor beta chains below, sequenced in a study of shared clonotypes between healthy human individuals. Sequencing used immunoSEQ multiplex PCR; TCRdb keeps in-frame clones, though not all of them. This sample carries roughly 570,000 clones, 98% of them seen once, and the ten largest clones take 0.3%. Naive CD8 isolation took CD45RO-negative cells positively selected for CCR7 and excluded terminally differentiated effector memory CD45RA+ cells. The sequenced sample consisted of naive CD8+ T cells sorted from blood. These receptors originate from a man aged 25-40 years in good health.

This chain connects TRBV6-4 to TRBJ2-5; 10 positions agree with TRBD2. This CDR3 has 17 amino acids. The germline gives CDR1 MRHNA, CDR2 SNTAGT. V dropped 2 bases and J dropped 4; count of bases not matched to a gene: 10. The CDR3 spells CASSDNRRTSGTETQYF. The CDR3 DNA reads TGTGCCAGCAGTGACAATCGCCGGACTAGCGGTACAGAGACCCAGTACTTC.

The DNA for the CDR3 is TGCAGCGTTGATCAGAGGGAGGGGGAAGATACGCAGTATTTT. Translation gives CSVDQREGEDTQYF. V and J are TRBV29-1 and TRBJ2-3; tentatively, D is TRBD2 (7 bases). The CDR3 is 14 amino acids. V lost 3 bases and J lost 5, with 15 bases in between. Germline CDR1 is SQVTM and CDR2 is ANQGSEA.

This clone is a singleton in its sample. The V gene is TRBV29-1, the J gene TRBJ2-2, with D possibly matching TRBD2 (6 bases). The CDR3 has 12 amino acids. Germline lookup yields CDR1 SQVTM and CDR2 ANQGSEA. Trimming took 5 bases from V and 7 from J, leaving 11 bases between them. The CDR3: CSVSGGHGELFF. In nucleotides, the CDR3 is TGCAGCGTTTCCGGGGGTCACGGGGAGCTGTTTTTT.